Given below is one T cell receptor beta chain in context. Trimming shortened V by 2 bases and J by 2 bases, and 10 bases separated the two germline ends. The CDR3 has 14 residues. From germline, CDR1 is SGHVS and CDR2 FNYEAQ. The entry originates in a study of CD8+CD57+ T cells in acquired aplastic anemia. CDR3 and TCR beta VDJ profiling relied on genomic DNA as the template. TCRdb redid the calling of the reads with MiXCR, one entry per CDR3 protein. This table has around 200,000 distinct CDR3 sequences, less than 65% appearing once. Patients who underwent sequencing had shown CD8+CD57+ cell expansion by flow cytometry. The patients, all of them, had severe acquired aplastic anemia. The blood sampling took place in patients who had so far received no therapy.

This receptor was taken from a human donor with aplastic anemia. The sequenced sample was sorted CD4+, CD8+, or CD8+CD57+ T cells (not recorded which) from PBMCs. This rearrangement joins TRBV7-6 to TRBJ2-7; D remains unclear. The CDR3 reads CASSLQEPPYEQYF. DNA of the CDR3: TGTGCCAGCAGCTTACAGGAACCTCCCTACGAGCAGTACTTC.